These 14 T cell receptor beta chains came from one sample sequenced in a study of identifying expanded T cells in peripheral blood. This table comes from immunoSEQ multiplex PCR, and its TCRdb copy is limited to in-frame clones, with some not included. The sample yields about 58,000 clones, approximately 90% seen once. The material sequenced was blood. The receptors were sampled from a person aged 18-69 years in good health.

This clone was detected a few times. The J gene is TRBJ2-4, the V gene TRBV5-6; TRBD1 might be the D (5 bases). This CDR3 is 15 amino acids long. Germline V gene data show CDR1 as SGHDT and CDR2 as YYEEEE. Deletions cut 4 bases from V and 3 bases from J, with 14 bases between. The CDR3 loop reads CASSKIRDFKNIQYF. The DNA of the CDR3 is TGTGCCAGCAGCAAAATCAGGGATTTCAAAAACATTCAGTACTTC. Full variable domain (outside the CDR3, taken from reference TRBV5-6 and TRBJ2-4): DAGVTQSPTHLIKTRGQQVTLRCSPKSGHDTVSWYQQALGQGPQFIFQYYEEEERQRGNFPDRFSGHQFPNYSSELNVNALLLGDSALYLCASSKIRDFKNIQYFGAGTRLSVL.

This clone was counted between two and nine times. The chain couples TRBV20-1 to TRBJ2-5; D is undetermined. Between the trimmed V and J ends, which lost 5 bases and 0 bases, there was a span of 4 bases. This CDR3 spans 11 amino acids. The germline V gene has CDR1 DFQATT and CDR2 SNEGSKA (reference sequence). This chain's CDR3 is CSAENQETQYF. The CDR3 nucleotides read TGCAGTGCTGAGAACCAAGAGACCCAGTACTTC.

The CDR3 coding sequence is TGTGCCAGCAGGAGACTAGCGGGGAGCCAAGAGACCCAGTACTTC. As protein: CASRRLAGSQETQYF. The V call is TRBV6-6, the J call TRBJ2-5, with 11 nucleotides matching TRBD2. The CDR3 runs 15 residues. Germline CDR1 reads MNHNY; CDR2 reads SVGAGI (reference sequence). J lost 1 base, V lost 6 bases, and 4 bases had no gene match.

The chain carries TRBV7-9 and TRBJ2-7, with 7 nucleotides matching TRBD2. J lost 3 bases, V lost 5 bases, and 4 bases had no gene match. The CDR3 runs to 13 residues. The germline CDR1 and CDR2 sequences are SEHNR and FQNEAQ (reference sequence). The chain's CDR3 is CASSTSAHYEQYF. For the CDR3, the DNA is TGTGCCAGCAGCACTAGCGCCCACTACGAGCAGTACTTC.

In its sample, this clone was seen once. The chain links TRBV6-1 to TRBJ2-2; D perhaps matches TRBD1 (6 bases). Germline lookup yields CDR1 MNHNS and CDR2 SASEGT. The CDR3 loop spans 14 amino acids. V lost 4 bases and J lost 6, with 12 bases in between. The CDR3 sequence: CASSVLQGAGELFF. The CDR3 DNA is TGTGCCAGCAGTGTACTACAGGGAGCCGGGGAGCTGTTTTTT.

This clone came up once. A read error may account for a junction end that differs from germline. The CDR3 nucleotides are TGTGCCAGCAGCTTAAGTAGAGACCCTGACGCTTTCTTT. Its protein product is CASSLSRDPDAFF. The chain has TRBV13 and TRBJ1-1; D not resolved. CDR3 length equals 13 residues. From germline, CDR1 is PRHDT and CDR2 FYEKMQ (reference sequence).

V gene TRBV19 combines with J gene TRBJ2-3; D may be TRBD2 (5 bases). The CDR3 sequence is 16 residues long. Germline lookup yields CDR1 LNHDA and CDR2 SQIVND (reference sequence). V lost 2 bases and J lost 6, with 18 bases in between. DNA for the CDR3: TGTGCCAGTAGTATACCTGGCCTGCGGGTTGGGGATACGCAGTATTTT. Amino acid sequence: CASSIPGLRVGDTQYF.

The rearrangement uses TRBV6-5 and TRBJ2-3, with 8 positions matching TRBD1. J gave up 4 bases and V 5 bases, and 5 bases lay outside the gene matches. The length of the CDR3 is 14 residues. Germline V gene data show CDR1 as MNHEY and CDR2 as SVGAGI. As DNA, the CDR3 is TGTGCCAGCAGTCCTAAGACAGGGGCAGATACGCAGTATTTT. It yields the protein CASSPKTGADTQYF.

This chain uses TRBV7-2 with TRBJ1-1, with TRBD1 matching 9 bases. Trimming cost V 1 base and J 3 bases; bases outside gene matches: 6. CDR1 SGHTA and CDR2 FQGNSA come from the germline V gene. There are 16 residues in the CDR3. CDR3 loop: CASSLEGGQGDTEAFF. The CDR3 nucleotides are TGTGCCAGCAGCTTAGAGGGGGGACAGGGTGACACTGAAGCTTTCTTT.

The chain joins TRBV6-1 to TRBJ2-1; D unclear. The CDR3 loop spans 11 amino acids. V dropped 5 bases and J dropped 15 bases, with 14 bases sitting between them. The germline gives CDR1 MNHNS, CDR2 SASEGT. DNA for the CDR3: TGTGCCAGCAGTATCGCACAAAGTGGGTTCTTC. Its protein product is CASSIAQSGFF.

The V gene is TRBV10-3, the J gene TRBJ2-7; D call uncertain. V lost 3 bases, J lost 7 bases, and 19 bases lay in between. Germline assignment: CDR1 ENHRY and CDR2 SYGVKD. This CDR3 region has 15 residues. The CDR3 protein is CAISDRRTALIEQYF. The CDR3 DNA reads TGTGCCATCAGTGACCGCAGGACGGCTCTCATTGAGCAGTACTTC.

The chain uses TRBV7-3 and TRBJ2-3; D perhaps matches TRBD1 (6 bases). The CDR3 extends over 14 amino acids. Trimming removed 5 bases from V and 0 bases from J, with 9 bases in between. CDR1 SGHTA and CDR2 FQGTGA come from the germline V gene. CDR3 DNA sequence: TGTGCCAGCAGCCCGGGACACAGCACAGATACGCAGTATTTT. Its translation is CASSPGHSTDTQYF.

The V call is TRBV6-5, the J call TRBJ1-3, with 7 bases identical to TRBD1. The junction had 1 base not matched to a gene; V was cut back by 2 bases and J by 0 bases. The CDR3 has 15 amino acids. The germline gives CDR1 MNHEY, CDR2 SVGAGI. The CDR3 coding sequence is TGTGCCAGCAGTTACGGGACAGACTCTGGAAACACCATATATTTT. It encodes CASSYGTDSGNTIYF.

The CDR3 nucleotides read TGTGCCAGCAGCTTGGATTCGGCAATTTTCCAGCCCCAGCATTTT. Translated: CASSLDSAIFQPQHF. The chain links TRBV5-8 to TRBJ1-5; D not certain. The V end lost 0 bases, the J end lost 7 bases, and 14 bases lay between the germline ends. The CDR3 has 15 amino acids. In germline, CDR1 is SGHTS, CDR2 YDEGEE. The full variable domain, completed using reference TRBV5-8 and TRBJ1-5, is EAGVTQSPTHLIKTRGQQATLRCSPISGHTSVYWYQQALGLGLQFLLWYDEGEERNRGNFPPRFSGRQFPNYSSELNVNALELEDSALYLCASSLDSAIFQPQHFGDGTRLSIL.